The 11 T cell receptor beta chains below all came from one sample that was sequenced in a study of response to subunit inactivated influenza vaccine. TCRdb reprocessed the RT-PCR reads with MiXCR, giving one entry per CDR3 protein. The sample shows 500,000 to 550,000 distinct CDR3 sequences, under 8.5% of them seen only once. The starting material was PBMCs from blood, obtained around 25 months after vaccination. All receptors come from a man between 50 and 75 years old who received an inactivated influenza vaccine.

V is TRBV9 and J is TRBJ2-7, with 9 bases aligning to TRBD2. The CDR3 extends over 17 amino acids. Germline V gene sequence: CDR1 SGDLS, CDR2 YYNGEE. V dropped 0 bases and J dropped 6; count of bases not matched to a gene: 13. CDR3 in amino acids: CASSVEARTSASFEQYF. For the CDR3, the DNA is TGTGCCAGCAGCGTAGAGGCCCGGACTAGCGCATCTTTCGAGCAGTACTTC.

This clonotype was seen ten or more times. This chain joins TRBV29-1 and TRBJ1-2; the D gene is possibly TRBD1 (6 bases). Deletions cut 6 bases from V and 4 bases from J, with 24 bases between. The length of the CDR3 is 16 residues. In germline, CDR1 is SQVTM, CDR2 ANQGSEA. CDR3 residues: CSVHTRSQGYGYGYTF. CDR3 in DNA: TGCAGCGTCCACACACGTTCACAGGGTTACGGCTATGGCTACACCTTC.

CDR3 amino acids: CASSQDDPGELFF. The CDR3 DNA follows: TGTGCCAGCAGCCAAGATGATCCCGGGGAGCTGTTTTTT. The V and J genes are TRBV4-2 and TRBJ2-2, with D unclear. Trimming shortened V by 0 bases and J by 6 bases, and 5 bases separated the two germline ends. Germline V lookup: CDR1 LGHNA, CDR2 YNFKEQ. The CDR3 spans 13 residues.

This clonotype was seen ten or more times. The CDR3 DNA reads TGCAGCGCCGGGACAGGGAGCTCCTACGAGCAGTACTTC. Protein sequence: CSAGTGSSYEQYF. This rearrangement joins TRBV29-1 to TRBJ2-7; 9 bases are a match to TRBD1. Unmatched junction bases numbered 4, after V lost 7 bases and J lost 0 bases. The CDR3 sequence is 13 residues long. Germline V gene lookup returns CDR1 SQVTM and CDR2 ANQGSEA.

The chain uses TRBV6-5 and TRBJ2-6, with D perhaps being TRBD1 or TRBD2 (6 bases each). The CDR3 length is 15 residues. The V gene's germline CDR1 is MNHEY and CDR2 SVGAGI. V was clipped by 3 bases and J by 3 bases, with 9 bases between them. CDR3 nucleotides: TGTGCCAGCAGTTATCGGGGGCTTGGGGCCAACGTCCTGACTTTC. It specifies CASSYRGLGANVLTF.

This clonotype was counted a few times. CDR3 amino acids: CASSDSQLGTQYF. The CDR3 region has the DNA TGTGCCAGCAGTGATTCCCAGTTAGGGACCCAGTACTTC. The chain has TRBV6-1 and TRBJ2-5; D uncertain. The CDR3 length is 13 residues. V lost 3 bases to trimming and J lost 7 bases, with 12 bases between them. Germline CDR1 and CDR2: MNHNS and SASEGT.

This clonotype came up many times. The chain employs TRBV20-1 and TRBJ2-7; D ambiguous. V shed 6 bases and J shed 3 bases, with 12 bases lying between them. The CDR3 runs 12 residues. CDR1 and CDR2 from the germline V gene are DFQATT and SNEGSKA (reference sequence). The CDR3 loop is CSAKQRSYEQYF. CDR3 sequence (DNA): TGCAGTGCCAAGCAGAGAAGCTACGAGCAGTACTTC.

This clonotype was seen only a few times. The V call is TRBV29-1, the J call TRBJ2-1; 7 nucleotides align to TRBD2. The CDR3 extends over 14 amino acids. Germline V gives CDR1 SQVTM, CDR2 ANQGSEA. The trim removed 5 bases at V and 3 bases at J, leaving 7 bases unmatched. As DNA, the CDR3 is TGCAGCGTTTGCAAGCGGGATCACTACAATGAGCAGTTCTTC. This codes for CSVCKRDHYNEQFF.

This clonotype was recorded a few times. The chain joins TRBV11-2 to TRBJ2-1; tentatively, D is TRBD2 (6 bases). This CDR3 contains 13 residues. Per germline, CDR1 SGHAT and CDR2 FQNNGV. With 3 bases removed from V and 5 bases from J, the gap between germline ends came to 8 bases. The CDR3 loop reads CASSFSGNNEQFF. CDR3 nucleotide sequence: TGTGCCAGCAGCTTTAGCGGAAACAATGAGCAGTTCTTC.

In its sample, this clonotype was seen a few times. V is TRBV24-1 and J is TRBJ2-3, with 8 bases that match TRBD1. V was pared by 3 bases and J by 3 bases, with 10 bases of the junction left unmatched. The germline V gene encodes CDR1 KGHDR and CDR2 SFDVKD. There are 17 residues in the CDR3. CDR3 loop: CATSDTRQGPRTDTQYF. CDR3 nucleotide sequence: TGTGCCACCAGTGATACAAGACAGGGGCCGAGGACAGATACGCAGTATTTT.

This clonotype was found many times. J is TRBJ2-5 and V is TRBV7-9; possible D gene TRBD2, 7 bases. CDR3 size: 14 residues. CDR1 and CDR2 from the germline V gene are SEHNR and FQNEAQ (reference sequence). V was clipped by 5 bases and J by 3 bases, with 13 bases between them. CDR3 amino acids: CASSAPGGEETQYF. CDR3 DNA: TGTGCCAGCAGCGCCCCGGGGGGCGAAGAGACCCAGTACTTC.